At least ten counts were recorded for the clone carrying this T cell receptor (beta chain). Its antigen is not known. Hyperthyroidism was classified as stable if no ophthalmopathy occurred within 18 months of follow-up. RNA served as the template for amplifying TCR beta CDR3 regions. The library came from an HTBI-primed first-round RT-PCR and a second-round multiplex PCR. A single record per CDR3 protein comes from TCRdb applying MiXCR to the multiplex PCR reads. The top ten clones hold 5.5% to 8% of a sample with about 380,000 distinct CDR3 sequences, less than 20% of them seen once. Germline V gives CDR1 MNHEY, CDR2 SVGEGT. V shed 2 bases, J shed 4 bases, and the junction held 4 bases outside the gene matches. The CDR3 has 15 residues. This entry comes from a study of Graves' ophthalmopathy and Graves' hyperthyroidism. Study findings and constraints: The model flagged ophthalmopathy progression at more than 70% sensitivity and 72% to 85% specificity. Most expanded thyroid clonotypes above 0.001 frequency also appeared in blood.

The sequencing input was peripheral blood. This clonotype originated in a woman younger than 30 with stable Graves' hyperthyroidism. The gene calls are TRBV6-2 or TRBV6-3 and TRBJ1-5; 8 bases line up with TRBD1. The CDR3 here is CASSYDRGLNQPQHF. CDR3 nucleotide sequence: TGTGCCAGCAGTTACGACAGGGGTTTGAATCAGCCCCAGCATTTT.